Shown below are 2 T cell receptor beta chains from a single sample sequenced in a study of T cells in Graves' hyperthyroidism and ophthalmopathy. TCR beta CDR3 region amplification was performed from RNA transcripts. HTBI primers were the set used in a first-round RT-PCR of the TCR CDR3. Using its own MiXCR run on the multiplex PCR reads, TCRdb lists one record per CDR3 protein. The repertoire holds more than 300,000 distinct CDR3 sequences, with about 15% as singletons. Sequences were obtained from blood. Receptor source: a woman under 40 with Graves' hyperthyroidism that later progressed to Graves' ophthalmopathy.

This clonotype was seen repeatedly, ten times or more. The J gene is TRBJ1-1, the V gene TRBV5-1; D is uncertain. The CDR3 covers 14 residues. The germline V gene encodes CDR1 SGHRS and CDR2 YFSETQ. Trimming shortened V by 1 base and J by 1 base, and 8 bases separated the two germline ends. CDR3 in DNA: TGCGCCAGCAGCTTGTGGACGACGAACACTGAAGCTTTCTTT. This sequence encodes CASSLWTTNTEAFF.

There are many counts of this clonotype. The rearrangement uses TRBV2 and TRBJ1-6, with 7 bases aligning to TRBD1. CDR3 length equals 16 residues. V shed 5 bases, J shed 6 bases, and the junction held 10 bases outside the gene matches. The germline V gene encodes CDR1 SNHLY and CDR2 FYNNEI. CDR3 nucleotides: TGTGCCAGCAGTCCCATAGGGACAGCGGTTAATTCACCCCTCCACTTT. Its translation is CASSPIGTAVNSPLHF.